One sample yielded the 8 T cell receptor beta chains listed below, sequenced in a study of T-cell reconstitution after alpha-beta-depleted transplantation in children. Unique molecular identifiers were built into the TCRbeta library. MiXCR, run by TCRdb on the PCR reads, gives a single entry per CDR3 protein. The data hold about 290,000 distinct CDR3 sequences, with about 9.5% observed a single time. The sequences come from PBMCs, collected before TCRalphabeta/CD19-depleted stem cell transplant. These receptors originate from a boy under three years old with acute myeloid leukemia, due to receive a stem cell transplant.

A note on this clonotype: The junction and the germline gene differ at one end; a read error may be behind it. The chain uses TRBV28 and TRBJ2-1; 14 positions agree with TRBD2. CDR3 length: 16 residues. Germline values: CDR1 MDHEN, CDR2 SYDVKM. The CDR3: CASSPSVGLAGGPRLF. CDR3 nucleotide sequence: TGTGCCAGCAGCCCATCCGTCGGACTAGCGGGGGGCCCGCGCCTCTTC.

This chain links TRBV5-2 with TRBJ2-7; the table's D call, TRBD2, has no DNA check behind it. TRBV5-2 is shown as a pseudogene. This CDR3 is built from 15 residues. For the CDR3, the DNA is TGTGCCAGGGGCCTCGGGCTCCTGAGCTCCTACGAGCAGTACTTC. Translated: CARGLGLLSSYEQYF.

This clonotype was recorded at least ten times. The V call is TRBV12-3 or TRBV12-4, the J call TRBJ2-2; 11 bases fit TRBD2. J gave up 6 bases and V 3 bases, and 6 bases lay outside the gene matches. This CDR3 has 16 residues. CDR3 region: CASSFPFSGRAGELFF. CDR3 bases: TGTGCCAGCAGTTTCCCTTTTAGCGGGAGGGCCGGGGAGCTGTTTTTT.

This clonotype was seen repeatedly, ten times or more. This chain joins TRBV10-3 and TRBJ1-1, with D tentatively TRBD1 (5 bases). The CDR3 is 13 residues long. Trimming stripped 11 bases from V and 1 base from J, with 14 bases between. Germline CDR1 ENHRY, CDR2 SYGVKD. The CDR3 coding sequence is TGTGCCTCCGAAGACAGAAAGAACACTGAAGCTTTCTTT. Translating gives CASEDRKNTEAFF.

V and J are TRBV20-1 and TRBJ2-1, with D unclear. Germline CDR1 DFQATT, CDR2 SNEGSKA (reference sequence). This CDR3 comprises 16 residues. V lost 5 bases, J lost 10 bases, and 27 bases lay in between. The CDR3 spells CSAPSLIYSGLTEQFF. In DNA, the CDR3 is TGCAGTGCTCCGTCGCTTATTTACTCGGGCCTCACCGAGCAGTTCTTC.

This clonotype was recorded at least ten times. The rearrangement uses TRBV28 and TRBJ2-7; 7 positions agree with TRBD2. In germline, CDR1 is MDHEN, CDR2 SYDVKM. V lost 7 bases, J lost 0 bases, and 6 bases stayed unmatched. The CDR3 length is 14 residues. Here the CDR3 reads CASKSLAVSYEQYF. The CDR3 DNA is TGTGCCAGCAAAAGCCTAGCGGTCTCCTACGAGCAGTACTTC.

This chain uses TRBV20-1 with TRBJ2-7; weak D call: TRBD1 (6 bases). Germline V gene lookup returns CDR1 DFQATT and CDR2 SNEGSKA (reference sequence). V lost 3 bases, J lost 6 bases, and 9 bases lay in between. The CDR3 contains 11 residues. DNA for the CDR3: TGCAGTGCTAGCACCAGGGGCGAGCAGTACTTC. This gives the protein CSASTRGEQYF.

The chain carries TRBV28 and TRBJ1-6, with unresolved D. Trimming removed 3 bases at V and 7 bases at J, with 4 bases between. CDR1 and CDR2 (germline): MDHEN, SYDVKM. This CDR3 has 12 residues. In DNA, the CDR3 is TGTGCCAGCAGTTTCCTCAATTCACCCCTCCACTTT. Translated, it gives CASSFLNSPLHF.